What follows are 21 T cell receptor beta chains derived from one specimen sequenced in a study of cytomegalovirus exposure and HLA in healthy donors. The PCR employed 60 Vbeta primers together with 13 Jbeta primers. Using immunoSEQ multiplex PCR, the repertoire was profiled, and TCRdb retains in-frame clones only, with some absent. The sample lists 45,000 or so clones, around two thirds occurring once. The sample comprised PBMCs. These receptors were taken from a woman under 40 in good health and CMV-seronegative.

This chain joins TRBV6-1 and TRBJ1-1; maybe TRBD1 (6 bases). There are 15 residues in the CDR3. V gave up 3 bases and J gave up 5 bases, with 16 bases separating them. Per the germline V gene, CDR1 is MNHNS and CDR2 is SASEGT. The chain's CDR3 is CASSEGQEGGTEAFF. The CDR3 bases are TGTGCCAGCAGTGAGGGTCAGGAGGGGGGGACTGAAGCTTTCTTT.

The chain has TRBV5-1 and TRBJ2-1; 7 nucleotides agree with TRBD2. V shed 4 bases and J 9 bases; nucleotides not matched to a gene: 13. Looked up from germline, CDR1 is SGHRS and CDR2 is YFSETQ. The CDR3 consists of 15 residues. The CDR3 here is CASSRSGAGALEQFF. The CDR3 nucleotides are TGCGCCAGCAGCCGCAGCGGGGCGGGAGCGCTTGAGCAGTTCTTC.

The chain uses TRBV29-1 and TRBJ2-1; 9 bases align to TRBD1. The CDR3 has 15 amino acids. V dropped 5 bases and J dropped 3; count of bases not matched to a gene: 8. Germline V lookup: CDR1 SQVTM, CDR2 ANQGSEA. In nucleotides, the CDR3 is TGCAGCGTTCCGACCGGGACAGGGTTCTACAATGAGCAGTTCTTC. Protein: CSVPTGTGFYNEQFF.

The CDR3 DNA reads TGCGCCAGCAGCCGTCAGGGGACCTACGAGCAGTACTTC. Its translation: CASSRQGTYEQYF. The chain carries TRBV5-1 and TRBJ2-7; TRBD1 might be the D (6 bases). Germline CDR1 is SGHRS and CDR2 is YFSETQ. CDR3 length: 13 residues. Trimming took 4 bases from V and 2 from J, leaving 10 bases between them.

The rearrangement uses TRBV6-1 and TRBJ2-7, with D possibly being TRBD1 (5 bases). Germline lookup yields CDR1 MNHNS and CDR2 SASEGT. Trimming removed 7 bases at V and 4 bases at J, with 8 bases between. The CDR3 has 11 amino acids. CDR3 region: CASTGFYEQYF. The CDR3 DNA follows: TGTGCCAGCACAGGGTTTTACGAGCAGTACTTC.

The CDR3 reads CASSPSRQTIYGYTF. CDR3 sequence (DNA): TGTGCCAGCTCACCATCCAGACAGACGATCTATGGCTACACCTTC. This chain joins TRBV18 and TRBJ1-2; possibly TRBD1 for D (5 bases). Per germline, CDR1 KGHSH and CDR2 LQKENI. V was trimmed by 2 bases and J by 4 bases, leaving 14 bases between them. The CDR3 length is 15 residues.

The rearrangement links TRBV5-6 to TRBJ2-7, with D perhaps TRBD1 (6 bases). V lost 3 bases to trimming and J lost 0 bases, with 16 bases between them. Germline CDR1 is SGHDT and CDR2 is YYEEEE. The CDR3 spans 16 residues. DNA of the CDR3: TGTGCCAGCAGCTCTCAGACAGGCCCCAGCTCCTACGAGCAGTACTTC. Translating gives CASSSQTGPSSYEQYF.

V is TRBV4-2 and J is TRBJ2-1, with TRBD2 as a possible D gene (6 bases). CDR1 and CDR2 from the germline V gene are LGHNA and YNFKEQ. Trimming stripped 0 bases from V and 11 bases from J, with 32 bases between. There are 20 residues in the CDR3. CDR3 sequence reads: CASSQDPSGLALREGRQQFF. The CDR3, as DNA: TGTGCCAGCAGCCAAGATCCCTCGGGGCTAGCGCTTCGTGAAGGGCGACAGCAGTTCTTC.

This CDR3 is CAWSHQQDTEAFF. The CDR3 bases are TGTGCCTGGAGTCACCAACAAGACACTGAAGCTTTCTTT. The genes are TRBV30 and TRBJ1-1; no reliable D call. The CDR3 covers 13 residues. Trimming left V 2 bases short and J 3 bases short, with 10 bases between. The germline CDR1 and CDR2 sequences are GTSNPN and SVGIG (reference sequence).

The CDR3 loop is CASSQDKGQGVHYEQYF. The CDR3 region has the DNA TGTGCCAGCAGCCAAGATAAGGGACAGGGGGTCCACTACGAGCAGTACTTC. The V and J genes are TRBV4-2 and TRBJ2-7; 11 nucleotides line up with TRBD1. This CDR3 spans 17 amino acids. The V segment lost 0 bases and the J segment 3 bases; nucleotides outside the gene matches: 7. Per the germline V gene, CDR1 is LGHNA and CDR2 is YNFKEQ.

The rearrangement joins TRBV25-1 to TRBJ1-5, with D possibly being TRBD1 (5 bases). Germline assignment: CDR1 MGHDK and CDR2 SYGVNS. CDR3 length: 15 amino acids. Trimming left V 2 bases short and J 2 bases short, with 10 bases between. DNA of the CDR3: TGTGCCAGCAGTGAAAACAGGAGGGGCAATCAGCCCCAGCATTTT. Its protein is CASSENRRGNQPQHF.

This clone was seen a single time. This chain uses TRBV30 with TRBJ2-1; tentatively, D is TRBD1 (6 bases). The CDR3 consists of 12 residues. V lost 3 bases, J lost 9 bases, and 12 bases lay in between. Germline CDR1 is GTSNPN and CDR2 is SVGIG (reference sequence). CDR3 in DNA: TGTGCCTGGAGGAGGGGGAGCGGTGAGCAGTTCTTC. This translates into CAWRRGSGEQFF. The entire variable domain, with the rest obtained from reference TRBV30 and TRBJ2-1, is as follows: SQTIHQWPATLVQPVGSPLSLECTVEGTSNPNLYWYRQAAGRGLQLLFYSVGIGQISSEVPQNLSASRPQDRQFILSSKKLLLSDSGFYLCAWRRGSGEQFFGPGTRLTVL.

The genes are TRBV30 and TRBJ2-5, with 11 bases that match TRBD2. CDR1 and CDR2 from the germline V gene are GTSNPN and SVGIG (reference sequence). V lost 3 bases, J lost 1 base, and 1 base stayed unmatched. The CDR3 totals 14 residues. The CDR3 here is CAWRLAGGQETQYF. CDR3 nucleotide sequence: TGTGCCTGGAGGCTAGCGGGGGGCCAAGAGACCCAGTACTTC.

The V call is TRBV18, the J call TRBJ2-7, with 8 bases matching TRBD1. The V and J ends lost 4 bases and 6 bases, in that order; junction bases with no gene match: 14. The CDR3 runs 16 residues. Looked up from germline, CDR1 is KGHSH and CDR2 is LQKENI. Here the CDR3 reads CASSHLRTGITSEQYF. The CDR3 DNA follows: TGTGCCAGCTCACACCTAAGGACAGGGATAACTAGCGAGCAGTACTTC.

The chain couples TRBV6-6 to TRBJ1-4; TRBD1 might be the D (5 bases). Per the germline V gene, CDR1 is MNHNY and CDR2 is SVGAGI (reference sequence). The CDR3 runs 13 residues. Trimming stripped 6 bases from V and 10 bases from J, with 15 bases between. The CDR3 region is CASSPQGSSKLFF. CDR3 in DNA: TGTGCCAGCAGCCCGCAGGGTTCCTCAAAACTGTTTTTT.

A few counts support this clone. The V gene is TRBV12-1, the J gene TRBJ2-7; the D call TRBD1 from the table was never checked on the DNA. TRBV12-1 is described as a pseudogene. CDR3 length equals 12 residues. The CDR3 here is CASSSVSYEQYF. CDR3 coding DNA: TGTGCCAGCAGCTCCGTCAGCTACGAGCAGTACTTC.

The CDR3 DNA follows: TGTGCCGTTACCCAGGGGGCCCACTATGGCTACACCTTC. This sequence encodes CAVTQGAHYGYTF. The chain employs TRBV10-3 and TRBJ1-2; TRBD1 aligns across 8 bases. The V gene end was trimmed by 11 bases and the J gene end by 3 bases; junction bases not matched to a gene: 8. The germline CDR1 and CDR2 sequences are ENHRY and SYGVKD. This CDR3 spans 13 amino acids.

The chain combines TRBV5-1 with TRBJ1-2; D call uncertain. This CDR3 has 12 residues. Looked up from germline, CDR1 is SGHRS and CDR2 is YFSETQ. The ends were cut back, 0 bases at V and 3 bases at J, with 3 bases in the middle. DNA for the CDR3: TGCGCCAGCAGCTTGGACTACTATGGCTACACCTTC. Translating gives CASSLDYYGYTF.

The rearrangement joins TRBV30 to TRBJ2-3, with 14 bases aligning to TRBD2. The CDR3 is 17 residues long. V shed 6 bases, J shed 6 bases, and the junction held 14 bases outside the gene matches. Germline V lookup: CDR1 GTSNPN, CDR2 SVGIG (reference sequence). In DNA form, the CDR3 reads TGTGCCTGCCGTCCGGGACTAGCGGGGGATCCCTTGGATACGCAGTATTTT. It yields the protein CACRPGLAGDPLDTQYF.

V gene TRBV30 combines with J gene TRBJ2-5; the match to TRBD1 covers 10 bases. Germline assignment: CDR1 GTSNPN and CDR2 SVGIG (reference sequence). After removal of 0 bases from V and 5 bases from J, the junction contained 6 bases not matched to a gene. The CDR3 length is 15 residues. The CDR3 region has the DNA TGTGCCTGGAGTGTACGACAGGGGGCGCCGGAGACCCAGTACTTC. Amino acids: CAWSVRQGAPETQYF.

The rearrangement uses TRBV7-3 and TRBJ1-1; D is perhaps TRBD1 (6 bases). CDR3 length equals 13 residues. Germline V lookup: CDR1 SGHTA, CDR2 FQGTGA. The V and J ends lost 3 bases and 5 bases respectively, with 10 bases between them. CDR3 residues: CASSFQGNTEAFF. CDR3 DNA sequence: TGTGCCAGCAGCTTTCAGGGGAATACTGAAGCTTTCTTT.